A selection of T cell receptor beta chains follows, all from one sample in a study of shared clonotypes between healthy human individuals. Here immunoSEQ multiplex PCR was the method, and the copy in TCRdb shows in-frame clones only, minus some. The sample carries about 2.4 million clones, approximately 94% recorded once. Sequencing was done on a sample of naive CD4+ T cells from PBMCs. These receptors originate from a young man in good health. Some clones in this sample may be carry-over from other donors' samples. The CDR3 runs from the conserved cysteine through the conserved F or W. A D gene is named only where the DNA matches it firmly. The listing skips clone size in some rows; elsewhere it reads once, few, many or a size class.

>TRBD1|NA|TRBJ2-7|TRBV4-1
CASSQPGQRYEQYF
TGCGCCAGCAGCCAACCGGGACAGAGGTACGAGCAGTACTTC
>NA|once|TRBJ1-6|TRBV4-3
CASSQDGRGDSPLHF
TGCGCCAGCAGCCAAGATGGGAGGGGAGATTCACCCCTCCACTTT
>NA|NA|TRBJ2-1|TRBV11-2
CASSLFSDPSGEQFF
TGTGCCAGCAGCTTATTCTCCGACCCATCAGGGGAGCAGTTCTTC
>TRBD2|NA|TRBJ2-1|TRBV19
CARPPSCLAGSSYNEQFF
TGTGCCAGACCCCCCTCTTGTTTAGCGGGATCCTCCTACAATGAGCAGTTCTTC
>NA|NA|TRBJ1-2|TRBV5-8
CASTLWGQGRNYGYTF
TGTGCCAGCACCCTGTGGGGCCAGGGCCGGAACTATGGCTACACCTTC
>TRBD1|NA|TRBJ1-1|TRBV11-2
CASKGQNMNTEAFF
TGTGCCAGCAAGGGACAGAACATGAACACTGAAGCTTTCTTT
>NA|NA|TRBJ1-1|TRBV15
CATSRGGDKRNTEAFF
TGTGCCACCAGCAGAGGCGGGGACAAACGGAACACTGAAGCTTTCTTT
>NA|NA|TRBJ2-7|TRBV25-1
CASSLTGLHEQYF
TGTGCCAGCTCGTTGACAGGTTTGCACGAGCAGTACTTC
>TRBD1|once|TRBJ1-2|TRBV5-8
CASSYVGRGLKGYTF
TGTGCCAGCAGCTACGTAGGCAGGGGGCTGAAGGGCTACACCTTC
>NA|NA|TRBJ1-5|TRBV7-9
CASSLGTISNQPQHF
TGTGCCAGCAGCTTAGGGACCATTAGCAATCAGCCCCAGCATTTT
>TRBD1|NA|TRBJ2-1|TRBV2
CASSVTGGWSEQFF
TGTGCCAGCAGTGTGACAGGGGGATGGAGTGAGCAGTTCTTC
>TRBD2|NA|TRBJ2-5|TRBV9
CASSLAGFQETQYF
TGTGCCAGCAGCTTAGCGGGATTTCAAGAGACCCAGTACTTC
>TRBD2|NA|TRBJ2-1|TRBV4-1
CASSQGTSGRAYEQFF
TGCGCCAGCAGCCAAGGAACTAGCGGGAGGGCCTATGAGCAGTTCTTC